The T cell receptor (beta chain) described here comes from a study of graft-versus-host responses after intestinal transplantation. In the study overall: Grafts were multivisceral, liver-intestinal, or isolated intestinal. Once they had received anti-thymocyte globulin induction, all recipients took tacrolimus and steroids for around 3 years.

Germline lookup yields CDR1 LNHDA and CDR2 SQIVND (reference sequence). The CDR3 extends over 14 amino acids. With 7 bases removed from V and 13 bases from J, the gap between germline ends came to 20 bases. This clone was counted only a few times. The assay was immunoSEQ multiplex PCR, and TCRdb's table has in-frame clones only and misses some. The sample lists more than 10,000 clones; roughly 31% were seen once. This TCR was recovered from a human patient who was an organ donor for intestinal transplantation. Source: alloreactive CD4+ T cells from a mixed lymphocyte reaction culture, taken before transplantation. Subset denoted: CFSE-low proliferating T cells sorted from roughly six-day pre-transplant mixed lymphocyte reaction (GvH or HvG direction). The genes are TRBV19 and TRBJ1-6; D is undetermined. CDR3 protein: CASTMREKGPPLHF. CDR3 sequence (DNA): TGTGCCAGTACCATGAGGGAAAAAGGTCCGCCCCTCCACTTT.